One and the same sample provided the 32 T cell receptor beta chains below, sequenced in a study of T cell responses to AZD1222 COVID-19 vaccine. TCRdb's table, derived via immunoSEQ multiplex PCR, lists solely in-frame clones and lacks some. Among about 21,000 clones listed, 84% were seen once. Specimen: peripheral blood, collected 28 days after the second AZD1222 dose. These receptors all stem from an adult who received the AZD1222 COVID-19 vaccine.

This clone was detected only once. The chain joins TRBV5-1 to TRBJ1-3; D might be TRBD1 (6 bases). The CDR3 contains 15 residues. Looked up from germline, CDR1 is SGHRS and CDR2 is YFSETQ. V gave up 0 bases and J gave up 3 bases, with 10 bases separating them. DNA for the CDR3: TGCGCCAGCAGCTTGGGCAGGGGAATTGGAAACACCATATATTTT. Encoded protein: CASSLGRGIGNTIYF.

This rearrangement joins TRBV5-4 to TRBJ2-7; TRBD2 matches at 9 bases. Germline-derived CDR1 and CDR2 are SGHNT and YYREEE (reference sequence). The junction had 10 bases not matched to a gene; V was cut back by 4 bases and J by 2 bases. CDR3 length: 16 amino acids. This chain's CDR3 is CASSVRTSANPYEQYF. For the CDR3, the DNA is TGTGCCAGCAGCGTGAGGACTAGCGCGAACCCCTACGAGCAGTACTTC. The full variable domain, its missing parts supplied by reference TRBV5-4 and TRBJ2-7, is ETGVTQSPTHLIKTRGQQVTLRCSSQSGHNTVSWYQQALGQGPQFIFQYYREEENGRGNFPPRFSGLQFPNYSSELNVNALELDDSALYLCASSVRTSANPYEQYFGPGTRLTVT.

This clone has more than one count but fewer than ten. The rearrangement joins TRBV7-3 to TRBJ1-6; D is perhaps TRBD1 (5 bases). The V gene lost 2 bases and the J gene lost 5 bases, with 7 bases spanning the gap. Germline CDR1 reads SGHTA; CDR2 reads FQGTGA. The CDR3 runs to 14 residues. In DNA, the CDR3 is TGTGCCAGCAGCTTAGGGGGAAATAATTCACCCCTCCACTTT. Protein product: CASSLGGNNSPLHF.

This clone was seen a handful of times. This sequence joins TRBV18 and TRBJ2-2, with D tentatively TRBD1 (6 bases). V gave up 4 bases and J gave up 6 bases, with 9 bases separating them. This CDR3 has 13 residues. Germline V lookup: CDR1 KGHSH, CDR2 LQKENI. CDR3 in DNA: TGTGCCAGCTCACTACAGGGCTCCGGGGAGCTGTTTTTT. Encoded protein: CASSLQGSGELFF.

The chain couples TRBV15 to TRBJ2-3, with D possibly matching TRBD2 (5 bases). CDR1 and CDR2 from the germline V gene are LNHNV and YYDKDF (reference sequence). V dropped 2 bases and J dropped 4 bases, with 10 bases sitting between them. The CDR3 has 14 amino acids. CDR3 loop: CATSRTRTADTQYF. The DNA of the CDR3 is TGTGCCACCAGCAGAACTAGGACTGCAGATACGCAGTATTTT.

This clone was detected once. The chain links TRBV18 to TRBJ1-1, with D possibly being TRBD1 (5 bases). Per the germline V gene, CDR1 is KGHSH and CDR2 is LQKENI. The CDR3 consists of 15 residues. V lost 3 bases and J lost 6, with 17 bases in between. The CDR3 is CASSPLGDSEAEAFF. The CDR3 nucleotides are TGTGCCAGCTCACCGTTAGGGGACTCCGAGGCTGAAGCTTTCTTT.

The V gene is TRBV28, the J gene TRBJ2-5, with D perhaps being TRBD1 or TRBD2 (6 bases each). V gave up 6 bases and J gave up 1 base, with 12 bases separating them. The CDR3 contains 14 residues. Germline V gene data show CDR1 as MDHEN and CDR2 as SYDVKM. The CDR3 spells CASSPGGRQETQYF. CDR3 coding DNA: TGTGCCAGCAGCCCTGGGGGGCGCCAAGAGACCCAGTACTTC. The full variable domain, its missing parts supplied by reference TRBV28 and TRBJ2-5, is DVKVTQSSRYLVKRTGEKVFLECVQDMDHENMFWYRQDPGLGLRLIYFSYDVKMKEKGDIPEGYSVSREKKERFSLILESASTNQTSMYLCASSPGGRQETQYFGPGTRLLVL.

This sequence joins TRBV19 and TRBJ1-4; D remains ambiguous. V was cut by 3 bases and J by 7 bases, with 15 bases left in between. CDR1 is LNHDA and CDR2 is SQIVND in the germline V gene (reference sequence). The CDR3 spans 15 residues. This CDR3 reads CASSIGQVVGEKLFF. The CDR3 DNA reads as TGTGCCAGTAGTATTGGGCAGGTTGTTGGTGAAAAACTGTTTTTT.

This chain links TRBV3-1 (or the pseudogene TRBV3-2) with TRBJ2-7; TRBD2 matches at 9 bases. Germline-derived CDR1 and CDR2 are LGHDT and YNNKEL (reference sequence). V lost 4 bases and J lost 5; bases outside the gene matches: 6. CDR3 size: 14 residues. The CDR3 loop reads CASSRSGSPDEQYF. The CDR3 nucleotides read TGTGCCAGCAGCCGTAGCGGGAGTCCAGACGAGCAGTACTTC.

The J gene is TRBJ2-4, the V gene TRBV28; tentative D call: TRBD1 (6 bases). Trimming removed 5 bases from V and 4 bases from J, with 15 bases in between. The CDR3 consists of 15 residues. Germline CDR1 reads MDHEN; CDR2 reads SYDVKM. The CDR3 nucleotides are TGTGCCAGCAGTACCGGACAGTTTAGGAAAAACATTCAGTACTTC. It specifies CASSTGQFRKNIQYF.

The rearrangement links TRBV3-1 (or the pseudogene TRBV3-2) to TRBJ1-6, with D unclear. The CDR3 contains 11 residues. V lost 4 bases and J lost 15, with 10 bases in between. CDR1 LGHDT and CDR2 YNNKEL come from the germline V gene (reference sequence). The CDR3 coding sequence is TGTGCCAGCAGCCCAAGATCATACCTCCACTTT. Protein: CASSPRSYLHF.

This clone is classed as medium-sized. The rearrangement joins TRBV28 to TRBJ2-7, with D hard to call. This CDR3 has 13 residues. Between the trimmed V and J ends, which lost 3 bases and 0 bases, there was a span of 6 bases. Germline-derived CDR1 and CDR2 are MDHEN and SYDVKM. The DNA for the CDR3 is TGTGCCAGCAGTTTGTCCCTCTCCTACGAGCAGTACTTC. Translation gives CASSLSLSYEQYF.

The chain links TRBV6-5 to TRBJ2-7, with D possibly TRBD1 on 5 matching bases. This CDR3 is 14 amino acids long. The V gene lost 6 bases and the J gene lost 2 bases, with 14 bases spanning the gap. Germline CDR1 reads MNHEY; CDR2 reads SVGAGI. The CDR3 nucleotides read TGTGCCAGCAGACCAGGACACCTCCCCTACGAGCAGTACTTC. This sequence encodes CASRPGHLPYEQYF.

In its sample, this clone ranks as medium-sized. The chain couples TRBV11-2 to TRBJ2-2, with a possible D match to TRBD1 (6 bases). V was pared by 2 bases and J by 0 bases, with 13 bases between. CDR1 and CDR2 from the germline V gene are SGHAT and FQNNGV. The CDR3 is 17 residues long. The CDR3 spells CASSLILGQTNTGELFF. CDR3 DNA sequence: TGTGCCAGCAGCTTAATTTTGGGACAAACGAACACCGGGGAGCTGTTTTTT.

The chain is built from TRBV28 and TRBJ1-2; a weak D match, TRBD1 (6 bases). Per germline, CDR1 MDHEN and CDR2 SYDVKM. The CDR3 loop spans 17 amino acids. V lost 5 bases, J lost 3 bases, and 22 bases lay in between. Here the CDR3 DNA reads TGTGCCAGCAGTCCCGCTAGTATCAGGGGCGAGGACTATGGCTACACCTTC. Protein sequence: CASSPASIRGEDYGYTF.

This chain uses TRBV28 with TRBJ1-1, with unresolved D. CDR3 size: 14 residues. V was shortened by 5 bases and J by 0 bases, with 10 bases between the two germline ends. Germline V gene lookup returns CDR1 MDHEN and CDR2 SYDVKM. The CDR3 spells CASSPVGMNTEAFF. The CDR3 DNA is TGTGCCAGCAGTCCGGTGGGCATGAACACTGAAGCTTTCTTT. The whole variable domain, filled in from reference TRBV28 and TRBJ1-1, reads DVKVTQSSRYLVKRTGEKVFLECVQDMDHENMFWYRQDPGLGLRLIYFSYDVKMKEKGDIPEGYSVSREKKERFSLILESASTNQTSMYLCASSPVGMNTEAFFGQGTRLTVV.

This chain connects TRBV2 to TRBJ2-7; perhaps TRBD2 as D (6 bases). Trimming pared 1 base from V and 7 bases from J, leaving 14 bases between. The CDR3 consists of 14 residues. Germline lookup yields CDR1 SNHLY and CDR2 FYNNEI. CDR3: CASSEGGPGREQYF. CDR3 nucleotide sequence: TGTGCCAGCAGTGAAGGTGGACCGGGGAGGGAGCAGTACTTC.

This rearrangement joins TRBV6-4 to TRBJ2-5, with D possibly matching TRBD2 (6 bases). The CDR3 contains 14 residues. Trimming pared 8 bases from V and 5 bases from J, leaving 18 bases between. Germline V gives CDR1 MRHNA, CDR2 SNTAGT. Here the CDR3 reads CASPGLRERETQYF. CDR3 bases: TGTGCCAGCCCGGGACTTAGAGAACGGGAGACCCAGTACTTC.

V and J are TRBV9 and TRBJ1-3; no clear D. With 0 bases removed from V and 0 bases from J, the gap between germline ends came to 10 bases. Germline assignment: CDR1 SGDLS and CDR2 YYNGEE. The CDR3 loop spans 16 amino acids. The CDR3 DNA reads as TGTGCCAGCAGCGTAGGAGGACGAGCCTCTGGAAACACCATATATTTT. This codes for CASSVGGRASGNTIYF. Variable domain in full (rest from reference TRBV9 and TRBJ1-3): DSGVTQTPKHLITATGQRVTLRCSPRSGDLSVYWYQQSLDQGLQFLIQYYNGEERAKGNILERFSAQQFPDLHSELNLSSLELGDSALYFCASSVGGRASGNTIYFGEGSWLTVV.

This chain joins TRBV5-1 and TRBJ2-3, with D unresolved. This CDR3 is 12 amino acids long. Germline V gives CDR1 SGHRS, CDR2 YFSETQ. Deletions cut 4 bases from V and 2 bases from J, with 5 bases between. For the CDR3, the DNA is TGCGCCAGCAGCGTATACACAGATACGCAGTATTTT. Translating gives CASSVYTDTQYF.

Written as DNA, the CDR3 is TGTGCCACCAGCACCCGAAACCATCCCATTAACACCGGGGAGCTGTTTTTT. It is translated as CATSTRNHPINTGELFF. V usage is TRBV15 and J usage is TRBJ2-2, with unresolved D. Trimming pared 4 bases from V and 2 bases from J, leaving 17 bases between. This CDR3 spans 17 amino acids. Germline V lookup: CDR1 LNHNV, CDR2 YYDKDF (reference sequence).

The chain couples TRBV27 to TRBJ2-2, with 16 nucleotides matching TRBD2. The germline V gene encodes CDR1 MNHEY and CDR2 SMNVEV (reference sequence). Losses at the gene ends were 4 bases for V and 5 bases for J; bases not matched to a gene: 10. CDR3 length equals 19 residues. CDR3 loop: CASSWPGLAGGPRTGELFF. The CDR3 DNA sequence: TGTGCCAGCAGTTGGCCGGGACTAGCGGGAGGGCCGCGAACCGGGGAGCTGTTTTTT.

In DNA, the CDR3 is TGTGCCTGGAGTTACAGGGGGGATCAGCCCCAGCATTTT. It translates to CAWSYRGDQPQHF. The chain employs TRBV30 and TRBJ1-5; the match to TRBD1 covers 8 bases. V trimming: 2 bases; J trimming: 5 bases; junction bases outside the gene matches: 2. From germline, CDR1 is GTSNPN and CDR2 SVGIG (reference sequence). The CDR3 runs 13 residues.

The chain links TRBV11-3 to TRBJ2-2, with D hard to call. V lost 5 bases and J 9 bases, leaving 7 bases between the germline ends. Germline V lookup: CDR1 SGHNT, CDR2 YENEEA. The length of the CDR3 is 11 residues. The CDR3 region has the DNA TGTGCCAGCAGCATCACAAGGGAGCTGTTTTTT. This sequence encodes CASSITRELFF.

V gene TRBV10-1 combines with J gene TRBJ2-4; D is tentatively TRBD1 or TRBD2 (5 bases each). The CDR3 sequence is 17 residues long. The V end lost 8 bases, the J end lost 0 bases, and 20 bases lay between the germline ends. Germline CDR1 and CDR2: WNHNN and SYGVQD (reference sequence). The CDR3: CASVTDYPLLAKNIQYF. The CDR3 DNA is TGCGCCAGCGTGACAGACTACCCCCTTCTAGCCAAAAACATTCAGTACTTC.

This chain links TRBV30 with TRBJ1-1, with TRBD1 as a possible D gene (6 bases). Trimming took 3 bases from V and 0 from J, leaving 11 bases between them. This CDR3 is 14 amino acids long. CDR1 and CDR2 (germline): GTSNPN, SVGIG (reference sequence). The CDR3 DNA is TGTGCCTGGAGCCCCACAGGGATGAACACTGAAGCTTTCTTT. Translation: CAWSPTGMNTEAFF.

The chain recombines TRBV30 with TRBJ2-3; 12 nucleotides agree with TRBD2. Germline values: CDR1 GTSNPN, CDR2 SVGIG (reference sequence). This CDR3 is built from 15 residues. V lost 4 bases and J lost 1; bases outside the gene matches: 3. CDR3 loop: CAWTSGRGGTDTQYF. CDR3 nucleotides: TGTGCCTGGACTAGCGGGAGGGGAGGCACAGATACGCAGTATTTT.

This chain joins TRBV25-1 and TRBJ2-7, with 13 bases fitting TRBD2. This CDR3 has 16 residues. The junction had 6 bases not matched to a gene; V was cut back by 5 bases and J by 2 bases. The V gene's germline CDR1 is MGHDK and CDR2 SYGVNS. The CDR3 loop is CASSTPGLAGTYEQYF. CDR3 sequence (DNA): TGTGCCAGCAGTACACCGGGACTAGCGGGAACCTACGAGCAGTACTTC.

The CDR3 reads CASSLGGDSTDTQYF. CDR3 nucleotides: TGTGCCAGCAGTTTAGGGGGCGACAGCACAGATACGCAGTATTTT. The chain couples TRBV28 to TRBJ2-3; possible D gene TRBD1, 6 bases. The CDR3 covers 15 residues. Germline lookup yields CDR1 MDHEN and CDR2 SYDVKM. Trimming shortened V by 2 bases and J by 0 bases, and 9 bases separated the two germline ends.

CDR3: CASSLWQDATNEKLFF. The CDR3 DNA follows: TGTGCCAGCAGCTTGTGGCAGGATGCAACTAATGAAAAACTGTTTTTT. The chain uses TRBV7-9 and TRBJ1-4; D is unclear. Germline CDR1 reads SEHNR; CDR2 reads FQNEAQ (reference sequence). The CDR3 is 16 amino acids. Trimming shortened V by 3 bases and J by 0 bases, and 11 bases separated the two germline ends.

The chain uses TRBV27 and TRBJ2-3; D is possibly TRBD2 (5 bases). The CDR3 has 13 residues. With 6 bases removed from V and 8 bases from J, the gap between germline ends came to 15 bases. Germline V gene lookup returns CDR1 MNHEY and CDR2 SMNVEV (reference sequence). The CDR3 bases are TGTGCCAGCAGATACCCACCGAGCGGTACGCAGTATTTT. Protein: CASRYPPSGTQYF.

This clone was seen a few times. The chain is built from TRBV9 and TRBJ1-1; D ambiguous. There are 15 residues in the CDR3. Trimming took off 4 bases at V and 0 bases at J, with 13 bases between the two ends. Germline CDR1 reads SGDLS; CDR2 reads YYNGEE. The CDR3 DNA follows: TGTGCCAGCAGCCCCCGACCCGCGGTGAACACTGAAGCTTTCTTT. Its translation: CASSPRPAVNTEAFF.